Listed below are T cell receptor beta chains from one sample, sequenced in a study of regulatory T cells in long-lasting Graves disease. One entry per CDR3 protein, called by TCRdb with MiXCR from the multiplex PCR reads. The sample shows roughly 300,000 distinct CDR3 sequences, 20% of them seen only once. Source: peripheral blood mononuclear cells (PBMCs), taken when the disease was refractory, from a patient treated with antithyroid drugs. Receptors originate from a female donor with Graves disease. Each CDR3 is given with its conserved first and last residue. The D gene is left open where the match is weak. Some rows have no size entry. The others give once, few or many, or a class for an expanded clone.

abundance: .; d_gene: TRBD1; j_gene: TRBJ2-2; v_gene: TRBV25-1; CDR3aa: CASSDLGGQTNTGELFF
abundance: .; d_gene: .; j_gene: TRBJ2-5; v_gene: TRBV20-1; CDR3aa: CSARRDILTETQYF
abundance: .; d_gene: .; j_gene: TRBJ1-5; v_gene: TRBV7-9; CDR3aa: CASSLEEGREWYSNQPQHF
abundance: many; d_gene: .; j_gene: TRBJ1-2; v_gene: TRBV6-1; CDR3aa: CASREDRSIGYGYTF
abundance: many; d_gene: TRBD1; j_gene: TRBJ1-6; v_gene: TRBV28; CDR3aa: CATTGQGNSPLHF
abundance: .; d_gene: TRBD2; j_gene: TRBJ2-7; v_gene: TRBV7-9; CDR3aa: CASSELAGGEQYF
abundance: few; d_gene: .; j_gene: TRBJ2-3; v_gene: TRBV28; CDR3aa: CASSPLVWLAFSTDTQYF
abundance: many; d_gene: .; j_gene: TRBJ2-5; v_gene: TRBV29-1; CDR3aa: CSVRDSSGETQYF
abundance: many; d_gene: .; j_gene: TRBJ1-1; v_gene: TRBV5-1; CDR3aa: CASSLLTGGNTEAFF
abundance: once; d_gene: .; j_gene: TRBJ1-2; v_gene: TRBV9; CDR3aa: CASSPSTATNYGYTF
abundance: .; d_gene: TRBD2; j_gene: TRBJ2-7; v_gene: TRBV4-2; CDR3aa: CASSQETGLAGYEQYF
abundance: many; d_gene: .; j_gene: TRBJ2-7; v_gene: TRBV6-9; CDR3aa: CASSSHSAGYEQYF
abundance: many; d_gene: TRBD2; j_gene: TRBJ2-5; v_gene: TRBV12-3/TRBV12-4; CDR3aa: CASTSSGGHQETQYF
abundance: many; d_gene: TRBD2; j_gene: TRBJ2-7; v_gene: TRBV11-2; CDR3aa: CASRPFSGGTYEQYF
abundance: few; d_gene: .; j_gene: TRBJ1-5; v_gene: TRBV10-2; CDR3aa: CASSESQVPHNQPQHF
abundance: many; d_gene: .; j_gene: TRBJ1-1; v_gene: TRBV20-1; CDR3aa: CSASQGAGYTEAFF
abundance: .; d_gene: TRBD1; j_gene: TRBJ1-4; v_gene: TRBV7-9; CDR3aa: CASSLTTGTNEKLFF
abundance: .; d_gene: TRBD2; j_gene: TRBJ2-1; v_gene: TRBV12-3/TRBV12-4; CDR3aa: CASSPLGRGGHEQFF